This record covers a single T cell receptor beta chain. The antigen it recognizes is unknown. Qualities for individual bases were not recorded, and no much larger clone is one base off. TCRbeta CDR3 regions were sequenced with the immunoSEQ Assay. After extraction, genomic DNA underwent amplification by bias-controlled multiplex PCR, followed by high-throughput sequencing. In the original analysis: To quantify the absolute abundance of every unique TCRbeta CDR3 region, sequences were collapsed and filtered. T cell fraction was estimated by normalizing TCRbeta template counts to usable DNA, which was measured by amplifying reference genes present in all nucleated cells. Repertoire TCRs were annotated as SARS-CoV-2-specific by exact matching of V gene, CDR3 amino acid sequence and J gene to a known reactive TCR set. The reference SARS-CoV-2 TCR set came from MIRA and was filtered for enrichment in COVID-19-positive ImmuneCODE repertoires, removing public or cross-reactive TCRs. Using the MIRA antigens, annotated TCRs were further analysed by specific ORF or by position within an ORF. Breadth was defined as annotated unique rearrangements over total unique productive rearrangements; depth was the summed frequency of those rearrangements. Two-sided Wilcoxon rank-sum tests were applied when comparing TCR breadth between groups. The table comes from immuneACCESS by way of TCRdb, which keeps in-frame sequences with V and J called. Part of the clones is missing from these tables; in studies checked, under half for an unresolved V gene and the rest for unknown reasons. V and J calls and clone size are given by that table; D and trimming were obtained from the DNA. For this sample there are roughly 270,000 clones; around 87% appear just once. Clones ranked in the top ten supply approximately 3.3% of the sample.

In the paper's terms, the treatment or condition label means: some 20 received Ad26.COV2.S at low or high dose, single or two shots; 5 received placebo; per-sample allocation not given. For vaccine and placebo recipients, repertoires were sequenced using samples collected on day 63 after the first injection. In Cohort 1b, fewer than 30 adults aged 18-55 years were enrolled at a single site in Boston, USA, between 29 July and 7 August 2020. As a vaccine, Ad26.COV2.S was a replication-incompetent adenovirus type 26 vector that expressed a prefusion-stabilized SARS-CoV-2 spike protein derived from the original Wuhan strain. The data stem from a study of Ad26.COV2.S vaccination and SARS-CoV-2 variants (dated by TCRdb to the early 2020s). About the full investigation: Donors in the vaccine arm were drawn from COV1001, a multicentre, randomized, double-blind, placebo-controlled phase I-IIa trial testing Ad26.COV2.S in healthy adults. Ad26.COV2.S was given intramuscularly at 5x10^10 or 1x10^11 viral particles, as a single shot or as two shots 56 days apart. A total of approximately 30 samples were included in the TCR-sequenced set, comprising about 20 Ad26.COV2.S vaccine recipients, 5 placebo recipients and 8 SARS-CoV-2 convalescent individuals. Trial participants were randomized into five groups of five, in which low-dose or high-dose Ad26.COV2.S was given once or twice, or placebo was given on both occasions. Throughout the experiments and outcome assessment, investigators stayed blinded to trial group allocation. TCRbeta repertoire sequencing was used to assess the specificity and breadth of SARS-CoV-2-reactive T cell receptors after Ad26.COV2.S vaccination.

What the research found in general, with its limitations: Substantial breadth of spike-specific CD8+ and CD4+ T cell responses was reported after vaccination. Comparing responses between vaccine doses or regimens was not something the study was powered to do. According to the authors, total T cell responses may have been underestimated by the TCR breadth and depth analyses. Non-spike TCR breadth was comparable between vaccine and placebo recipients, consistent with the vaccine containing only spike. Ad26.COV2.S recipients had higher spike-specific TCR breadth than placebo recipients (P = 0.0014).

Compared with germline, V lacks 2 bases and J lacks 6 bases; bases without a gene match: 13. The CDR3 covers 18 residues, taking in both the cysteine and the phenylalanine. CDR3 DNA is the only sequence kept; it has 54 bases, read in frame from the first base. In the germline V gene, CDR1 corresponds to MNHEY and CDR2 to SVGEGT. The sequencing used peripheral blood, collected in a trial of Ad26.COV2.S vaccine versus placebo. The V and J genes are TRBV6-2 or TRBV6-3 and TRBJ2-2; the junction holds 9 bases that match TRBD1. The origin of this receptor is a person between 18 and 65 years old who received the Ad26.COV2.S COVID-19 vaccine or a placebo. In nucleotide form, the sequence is TGTGCCAGCAGTTACCTTCAGACGGGACAGGGTGTCCCCGGGGAGCTGTTTTTT. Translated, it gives CASSYLQTGQGVPGELFF.